A single sample is the source of the 17 T cell receptor beta chains below, sequenced in a study of T cell repertoires in cytomegalovirus infection. Antigens for these TCRs are unknown. Using its own MiXCR run on the reads, TCRdb lists one record per CDR3 protein. Found here are fewer than 950,000 distinct CDR3 sequences, 32% of them singletons; the top ten hold 9.5% to 15%. Sequencing used cultured CD8+ T cells from PBMCs, obtained from culture after CMV antigen stimulation. These receptors were collected from a human donor in good health (CMV status not recorded). Some clones in this sample may be carry-over from other donors' samples.

The chain employs TRBV10-3 and TRBJ1-1; D uncertain. Germline values: CDR1 ENHRY, CDR2 SYGVKD. V was clipped by 3 bases and J by 7 bases, with 12 bases between them. The CDR3 sequence is 13 residues long. CDR3 DNA sequence: TGTGCCATCAGTGACCACTTAACAGATGAAGCTTTCTTT. This encodes CAISDHLTDEAFF.

There are many counts of this clonotype. The rearrangement links TRBV6-1 to TRBJ1-1; no reliable D call. The CDR3 extends over 13 amino acids. CDR1 and CDR2 from the germline V gene are MNHNS and SASEGT. V lost 2 bases and J 5 bases, leaving 9 bases between the germline ends. The CDR3 region is CASSERRWTEAFF. The CDR3 DNA sequence: TGTGCCAGCAGTGAAAGAAGGTGGACTGAAGCTTTCTTT.

In this sample, this clonotype turned up a few times. This sequence joins TRBV7-9 and TRBJ1-2; TRBD1 might be the D (5 bases). V was clipped by 6 bases and J by 4 bases, with 12 bases between them. The CDR3 contains 13 residues. Germline V gives CDR1 SEHNR, CDR2 FQNEAQ (reference sequence). The CDR3 here is CASSQDIRYGYTF. DNA for the CDR3: TGTGCCAGCAGTCAGGACATCCGCTATGGCTACACCTTC.

This chain uses TRBV6-2 or TRBV6-3 with TRBJ2-7; D may match TRBD1 or TRBD2 (6 bases each). CDR3 size: 15 residues. Trimming removed 5 bases at V and 2 bases at J, with 16 bases between. Germline CDR1 reads MNHEY; CDR2 reads SVGEGT. For the CDR3, the DNA is TGTGCCAGCAGTCCCGACTCGGGGGCGACCTACGAGCAGTACGTC. Its translation: CASSPDSGATYEQYV.

This clonotype was counted between two and nine times. CDR3 amino acids: CASSPGQNEAFF. CDR3 sequence (DNA): TGTGCCAGCAGCCCGGGACAGAATGAAGCTTTCTTT. The chain recombines TRBV6-2 or TRBV6-3 with TRBJ1-1, with 7 bases that match TRBD1. Germline V CDR1 and CDR2: MNHEY, SVGEGT. V lost 6 bases, J lost 7 bases, and 5 bases stayed unmatched. CDR3 length: 12 residues.

As regards this clonotype: This sequence may be a read error, since a much larger clone differs from it by one base. The chain joins TRBV7-2 to TRBJ1-2; D not resolved. Germline values: CDR1 SGHTA, CDR2 FQGNSA. The CDR3 spans 15 residues. The CDR3 is CVSSPVDEAFWGYTF. CDR3 sequence (DNA): TGTGTCAGCAGCCCGGTAGACGAAGCCTTTTGGGGCTACACCTTC.

This clonotype was seen a few times. The rearrangement uses TRBV7-6 and TRBJ2-7; D uncertain. The germline gives CDR1 SGHVS, CDR2 FNYEAQ. This CDR3 has 16 amino acids. The V and J ends lost 4 bases and 0 bases respectively, with 16 bases between them. The CDR3 DNA follows: TGTGCCAGCAGCTCAACGGGCAGGCGATGCTCCTACGAGCAGTACGTC. It yields the protein CASSSTGRRCSYEQYV.

Ten or more counts support this clonotype. The chain links TRBV7-6 to TRBJ2-1; 11 positions match TRBD2. V gave up 0 bases and J gave up 4 bases; unmatched junction bases: 8. The CDR3 length is 18 residues. Germline V CDR1 and CDR2: SGHVS, FNYEAQ. The chain's CDR3 is CASSLAKTSGGRYNEQFF. The DNA for the CDR3 is TGTGCCAGCAGCTTAGCCAAAACTAGCGGGGGCCGGTACAATGAGCAGTTCTTC.

This clonotype has a count of ten or more. The chain links TRBV6-2 or TRBV6-3 to TRBJ2-3; D gene ambiguous. The germline CDR1 and CDR2 sequences are MNHEY and SVGEGT. Deletions cut 9 bases from V and 4 bases from J, with 17 bases between. The CDR3 has 14 amino acids. The DNA for the CDR3 is TGTGCCAGTTCGGGCGAGATGGAAGCAGATACGCAGTATTTT. This sequence encodes CASSGEMEADTQYF.

This clonotype showed up just a few times. CDR3 sequence reads: CASSTGTASSYEQYF. CDR3 DNA sequence: TGTGCCAGCAGTACCGGGACAGCGAGCTCCTACGAGCAGTACTTC. The genes are TRBV2 and TRBJ2-7; 7 bases align to TRBD1. Trimming removed 5 bases from V and 0 bases from J; junction bases left unmatched: 7. The CDR3 spans 15 residues. Germline assignment: CDR1 SNHLY and CDR2 FYNNEI.

This clonotype was found a few times. V gene TRBV6-6 combines with J gene TRBJ1-1; D perhaps matches TRBD1 (5 bases). The V and J ends lost 0 bases and 0 bases respectively, with 8 bases between them. There are 15 residues in the CDR3. From germline, CDR1 is MNHNY and CDR2 SVGAGI (reference sequence). The chain's CDR3 is CASSYSKGMNTEAFF. In DNA form, the CDR3 reads TGTGCCAGCAGTTACTCTAAGGGGATGAACACTGAAGCTTTCTTT.

J is TRBJ1-5 and V is TRBV19; D is unclear. The CDR3 extends over 18 amino acids. Trimming cost V 6 bases and J 2 bases, with 23 bases left between them. Germline-derived CDR1 and CDR2 are LNHDA and SQIVND (reference sequence). The chain's CDR3 is CASSSMRARVVGNQPQHF. The CDR3 region has the DNA TGTGCCAGTAGCTCAATGCGAGCTAGGGTGGTAGGCAATCAGCCCCAGCATTTT.

The CDR3 region is CASSNGALFGYTF. The CDR3 DNA reads as TGTGCCAGCAGCAACGGTGCCCTATTCGGCTACACCTTC. This chain connects TRBV5-8 to TRBJ1-2, with D unclear. Germline V lookup: CDR1 SGHTS, CDR2 YDEGEE. This CDR3 spans 13 amino acids. Trimming took 4 bases from V and 8 from J, leaving 15 bases between them.

Only a few counts were recorded for this clonotype. The gene calls are TRBV2 and TRBJ2-2; unclear D gene. Trimming stripped 7 bases from V and 1 base from J, with 4 bases between. Germline values: CDR1 SNHLY, CDR2 FYNNEI. The CDR3 covers 12 residues. The chain's CDR3 is CASIGNTGELFF. The CDR3 nucleotides read TGTGCCAGCATCGGGAACACCGGGGAGCTGTTTTTT.

V usage is TRBV18 and J usage is TRBJ2-7; D is ambiguous. V was trimmed by 5 bases and J by 4 bases, leaving 18 bases between them. CDR3 length: 15 residues. The V gene's germline CDR1 is KGHSH and CDR2 LQKENI. The CDR3 protein is CASSVTPATAYEQYF. The DNA of the CDR3 is TGTGCCAGCTCAGTAACCCCTGCGACCGCTTACGAGCAGTACTTC.

This clonotype has just a few counts. No DNA is shown, since the ends of the CDR3 on it are uncertain; the CDR3 is the one TCRdb lists. The rearrangement uses TRBV5-1 and TRBJ2-1. Ends included, the CDR3 has 14 residues. Germline V lookup: CDR1 SGHRS, CDR2 YFSETQ. The CDR3 here is CASTSETDYNEQFF.

This clonotype came up a few times. CDR3 DNA sequence: TGTGCCAGCAGTCCCGGGGGAGCGGGGGTTTCGCAGTATTTT. Encoded protein: CASSPGGAGVSQYF. The genes are TRBV12-3 or TRBV12-4 and TRBJ2-3; 8 bases are shared with TRBD2. This CDR3 region has 14 residues. V trimming: 5 bases; J trimming: 10 bases; junction bases outside the gene matches: 11.